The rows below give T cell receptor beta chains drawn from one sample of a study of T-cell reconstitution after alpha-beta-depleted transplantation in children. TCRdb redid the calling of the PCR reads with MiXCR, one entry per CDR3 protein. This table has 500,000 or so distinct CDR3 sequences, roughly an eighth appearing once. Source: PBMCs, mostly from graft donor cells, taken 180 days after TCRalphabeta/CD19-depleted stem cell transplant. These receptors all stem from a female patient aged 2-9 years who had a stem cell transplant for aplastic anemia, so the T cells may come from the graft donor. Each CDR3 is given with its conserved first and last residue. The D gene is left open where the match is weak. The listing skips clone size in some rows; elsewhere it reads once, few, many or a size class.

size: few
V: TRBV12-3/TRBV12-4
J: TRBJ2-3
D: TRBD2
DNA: TGTGCCAGCAGGTGGACTAGCGGGAGGGGCCCCACAGATACGCAGTATTTT
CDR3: CASRWTSGRGPTDTQYF

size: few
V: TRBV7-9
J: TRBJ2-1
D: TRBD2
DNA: TGTGCCAGCAGCCCCGCGGGAGGGTGGGGGAATGAGCAGTTCTTC
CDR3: CASSPAGGWGNEQFF

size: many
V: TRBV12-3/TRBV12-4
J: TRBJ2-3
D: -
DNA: TGTGCCAGCAGTTTAGGCACAGTAGATACGCAGTATTTT
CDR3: CASSLGTVDTQYF

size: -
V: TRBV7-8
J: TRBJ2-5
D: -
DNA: TGTGCCAGCAGCTTAGCGCAGGGCGCTGTAGCGGAGACCCAGTACTTC
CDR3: CASSLAQGAVAETQYF

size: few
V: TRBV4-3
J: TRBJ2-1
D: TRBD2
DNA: TGCGCCAGCAGCCAAGATAAGGCACTAGCGGGACCGAGCTCCTACAATGAGCAGTTCTTC
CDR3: CASSQDKALAGPSSYNEQFF

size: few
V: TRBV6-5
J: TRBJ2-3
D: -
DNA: TGTGCCAGCAGTTACTCGATGCGGGGTGGGAGCACAGATACGCAGTATTTT
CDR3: CASSYSMRGGSTDTQYF

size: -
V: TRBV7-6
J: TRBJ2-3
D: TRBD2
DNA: TGTGCCAGCAGCTTAGCGAGAACTAGCGGTAGTACGCAGTATTTT
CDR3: CASSLARTSGSTQYF

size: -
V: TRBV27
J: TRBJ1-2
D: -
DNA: TGTGCCAGCAGTTTAAGGGGGACCTATGGCTACACCTTC
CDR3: CASSLRGTYGYTF

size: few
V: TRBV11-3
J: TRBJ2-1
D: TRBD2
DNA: TGTGCCAGCATGGGACTAGCGGGACCCTCCTACAATGAGCAGTTCTTC
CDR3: CASMGLAGPSYNEQFF

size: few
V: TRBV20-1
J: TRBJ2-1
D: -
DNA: TGCAGTGCTAGAAGGCCTAACTCCTACAATGAGCAGTTCTTC
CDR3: CSARRPNSYNEQFF

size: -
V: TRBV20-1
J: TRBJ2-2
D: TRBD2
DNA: TGCAGTGCTAGAAGCGGGACGAACACCGGGGAGCTGTTTTTT
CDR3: CSARSGTNTGELFF

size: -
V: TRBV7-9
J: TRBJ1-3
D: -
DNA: TGTGCCAGCAGTGGACAGTTCGAAGGAAACACCATATATTTT
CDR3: CASSGQFEGNTIYF

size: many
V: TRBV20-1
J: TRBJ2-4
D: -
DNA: TGCAGTGCTAGAGACAGGGTAAACATTCAGTACTTC
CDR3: CSARDRVNIQYF

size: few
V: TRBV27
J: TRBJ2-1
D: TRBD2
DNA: TGTGCCAGCAGTAGCAACAGCGGGGTGCGGCCCTACAATGAGCAGTTCTTC
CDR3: CASSSNSGVRPYNEQFF

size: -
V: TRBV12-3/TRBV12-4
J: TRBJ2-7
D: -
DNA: TGTGCCAGCAGCCCCGGGATATTGACCTACGAGCAGTACTTC
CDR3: CASSPGILTYEQYF

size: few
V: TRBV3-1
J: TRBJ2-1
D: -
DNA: TGTGCCAGCAGCCAAGTATGGGAGCAGTTCTTC
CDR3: CASSQVWEQFF

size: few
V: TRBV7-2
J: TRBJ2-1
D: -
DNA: TGTGCCAGTAAAGGGAGGCTCGCGTCCAATGAGCAGTTCTTC
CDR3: CASKGRLASNEQFF

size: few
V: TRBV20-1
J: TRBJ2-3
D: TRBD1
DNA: TGCAGTGCTAGATTCCCGACAGGGCGCACAGATACGCAGTATTTT
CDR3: CSARFPTGRTDTQYF

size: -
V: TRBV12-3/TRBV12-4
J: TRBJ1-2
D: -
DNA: TGTGCCAGCACTCGGACGGGGACCTATGGCTACACCTTC
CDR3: CASTRTGTYGYTF

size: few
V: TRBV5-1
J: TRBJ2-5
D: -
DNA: TGCGCCAGCAGCTTTGTCGGGGGATTTGAGACCCAGTACTTC
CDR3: CASSFVGGFETQYF

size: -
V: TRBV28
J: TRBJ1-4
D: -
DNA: TGTGCCAGCAGCTCAGGGGCGCAGGGTGAAAAACTGTTTTTT
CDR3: CASSSGAQGEKLFF

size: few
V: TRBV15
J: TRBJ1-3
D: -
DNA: TGTGCCACCAGCAGAGATCGACCCCAGATCAACACCATATATTTT
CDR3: CATSRDRPQINTIYF

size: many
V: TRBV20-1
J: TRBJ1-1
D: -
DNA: TGCAGTGCTAGAGATTTCACTGAAGCTTTCTTT
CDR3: CSARDFTEAFF

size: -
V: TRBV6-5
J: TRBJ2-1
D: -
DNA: TGTGCCAGCAGTTACTATGCGGGCGCCTTCTACAATGAGCAGTTCTTC
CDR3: CASSYYAGAFYNEQFF

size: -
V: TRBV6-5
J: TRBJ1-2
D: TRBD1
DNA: TGTGCCAGCAGTTTTCCGGGACAGGGAGGTGGCTACACCTTC
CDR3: CASSFPGQGGGYTF

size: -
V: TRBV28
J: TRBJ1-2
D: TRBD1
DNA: TGTGCCAGCAGCCTCCGGGACAGCCTATCTAACTATGGCTACACCTTC
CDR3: CASSLRDSLSNYGYTF

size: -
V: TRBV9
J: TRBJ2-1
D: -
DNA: TGTGCCAGCAGCGTAGTCGGCCGGGATTTTAGTGAGCAGTTCTTC
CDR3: CASSVVGRDFSEQFF

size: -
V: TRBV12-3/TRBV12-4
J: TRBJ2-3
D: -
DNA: TGTGCCAGCAGTTTAGGGCTCTACCCCGGCACAGATACGCAGTATTTT
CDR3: CASSLGLYPGTDTQYF

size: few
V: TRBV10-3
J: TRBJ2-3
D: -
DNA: TGTGCCATCAGTGACTCCCCACGGGGGGCTTATACGCAGTATTTT
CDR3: CAISDSPRGAYTQYF

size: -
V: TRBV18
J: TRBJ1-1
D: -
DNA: TGTGCCAGCTCACCGTTGACAGGACCCAACACTGAAGCTTTCTTT
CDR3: CASSPLTGPNTEAFF

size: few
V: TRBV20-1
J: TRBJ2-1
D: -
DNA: TGCAGTGCTAGAGATGGGACCGCTCCCAGTGAGCAGTTCTTC
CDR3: CSARDGTAPSEQFF

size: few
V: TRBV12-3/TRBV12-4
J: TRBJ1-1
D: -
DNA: TGTGCCAGCAGTTTAGGAAGTGGGGCTTTCTTT
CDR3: CASSLGSGAFF

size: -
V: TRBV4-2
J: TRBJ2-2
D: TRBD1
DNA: TGTGCCAGCAGCGAGAGAGGGACAGGGGACACCGGGGAGCTGTTTTTT
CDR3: CASSERGTGDTGELFF

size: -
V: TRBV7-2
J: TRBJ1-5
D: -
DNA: TGTGCCAGCAGCAGGGGGTATAGCAATCAGCCCCAGCATTTT
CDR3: CASSRGYSNQPQHF

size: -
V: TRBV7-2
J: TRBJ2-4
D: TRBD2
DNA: TGTGCCAGCAGCTTAATCGGGCCGGGGGGGAAAAACATTCAGTACTTC
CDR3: CASSLIGPGGKNIQYF

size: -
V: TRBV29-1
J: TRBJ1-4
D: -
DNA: TGCAGCGTTCCTACAGGGTCAACTAATGAAAAACTGTTTTTT
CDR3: CSVPTGSTNEKLFF

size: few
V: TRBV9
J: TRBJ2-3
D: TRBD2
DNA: TGTGCCAGCAGCGTCCCTACGGGACTAGCGGGAGGGTACACAGATACGCAGTATTTT
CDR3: CASSVPTGLAGGYTDTQYF

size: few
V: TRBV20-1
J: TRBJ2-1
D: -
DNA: TGCAGTGCTCACAGGCTATCCTCCTACAATGAGCAGTTCTTC
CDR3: CSAHRLSSYNEQFF

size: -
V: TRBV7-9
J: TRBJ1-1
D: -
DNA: TGTGCCAGCAGCCCGGGACGGCTTCTGTACACTGAAGCTTTCTTT
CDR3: CASSPGRLLYTEAFF

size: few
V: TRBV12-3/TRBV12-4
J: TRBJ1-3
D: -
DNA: TGTGCCAGCAGTTTATGGCCAGGCGGGTCCGGAAACACCATATATTTT
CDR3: CASSLWPGGSGNTIYF

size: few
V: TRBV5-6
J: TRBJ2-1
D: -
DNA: TGTGCCAGCAGCCTGGACTACCCACCATACAATGAGCAGTTCTTC
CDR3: CASSLDYPPYNEQFF

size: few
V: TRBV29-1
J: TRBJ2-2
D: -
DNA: TGCAGCGTTGGACACCGAGTTACCGGGGAGCTGTTTTTT
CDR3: CSVGHRVTGELFF